This T cell receptor (beta chain) was found in a study of early T cells in non-severe SARS-CoV-2 infection. This CDR3 is built from 15 residues. Looked up from germline, CDR1 is MNHNS and CDR2 is SASEGT. Losses at the gene ends were 2 bases for V and 5 bases for J; bases not matched to a gene: 5. This clonotype was found many times. Separate cDNA molecules each had unique molecular identifiers attached to them. TCRdb recomputed calls from the 5' RACE reads with MiXCR, one row per CDR3 protein. The data show more than 65,000 distinct CDR3 sequences, under 15% seen once. The chain carries TRBV6-1 and TRBJ1-2; TRBD1 aligns across 10 bases. The source of this sequence is an adult who was a healthcare worker with PCR-confirmed SARS-CoV-2 infection or an uninfected control (not recorded which). Sequencing used whole blood. CDR3 protein: CASSEMGQGKYGYTF. CDR3 nucleotides: TGTGCCAGCAGTGAAATGGGACAGGGGAAGTATGGCTACACCTTC.